This TCR beta chain comes out of a study of vaccination and CD4 T cells after COVID-19. The overall study: Stimulation of cells relied on overlapping spike peptides derived from SARS-CoV-2, HCoV-NL63, HCoV-OC43 and HCoV-229E. Each control was exposed to a CEFX pool, an HIV-1 Nef pool, or no peptide at all. Study-wide results and limits: The study found median SARS-CoV-2-reactive clonotypes rising from approximately 21 to 38, not significantly.

For this clonotype: Its specificity is unknown.

Germline V gives CDR1 SGHTA, CDR2 FQGNSA. Trimming cost V 3 bases and J 2 bases, with 13 bases left between them. CDR3 length equals 15 residues. The treatment: roughly 10-day PBMC culture with coronavirus spike peptide pools or control peptides (ViraFEST assay). Once obtained from cultured CD4+ T cells, the DNA was sequenced using the Oncomine TCR Beta short-read assay. Cultured CD4+ T cells were the source of extracted genomic DNA. In TCRdb, the PCR reads were re-called with MiXCR into one record per CDR3 protein. This table holds approximately 15,000 distinct CDR3 sequences, roughly 57% found once.

The material sequenced was CD4+ T cells from blood, cultured in vitro. This TCR was recovered from a human donor who had recovered from COVID-19. The chain has TRBV7-2 and TRBJ2-5, with D possibly TRBD2 on 5 matching bases. CDR3 coding DNA: TGTGCCAGCAGCTTCAACGGGGTTGATCAAGAGACCCAGTACTTC. Translation: CASSFNGVDQETQYF.